One sample yielded the 31 T cell receptor beta chains listed below, sequenced in a study of cytotoxic CD8 clonotypes in ibrutinib-treated CLL. Libraries were prepared by immunoSEQ multiplex PCR; TCRdb keeps only in-frame clonotypes and omits some of them. The table shows about 50,000 clones, with approximately 53% occurring only once. The material was PBMCs, obtained after 12 months of ibrutinib treatment. The receptors here all came from a human donor with chronic lymphocytic leukemia.

This clone was seen repeatedly, ten times or more. V usage is TRBV29-1 and J usage is TRBJ2-3; 7 nucleotides align to TRBD1. The length of the CDR3 is 14 residues. The germline gives CDR1 SQVTM, CDR2 ANQGSEA. V shed 1 base and J 2 bases; nucleotides not matched to a gene: 3. The CDR3 bases are TGCAGCGTTGAAGGGGGACAGTACACAGATACGCAGTATTTT. Its translation: CSVEGGQYTDTQYF.

This chain uses TRBV28 with TRBJ2-3; 11 positions agree with TRBD2. V lost 4 bases, J lost 5 bases, and 8 bases stayed unmatched. Germline CDR1 and CDR2: MDHEN and SYDVKM. This CDR3 contains 16 residues. CDR3 nucleotide sequence: TGTGCCAGCAGTTCCTATAGCGGGAGGGCCGTAGATACGCAGTATTTT. It specifies CASSSYSGRAVDTQYF.

The chain carries TRBV27 and TRBJ2-4, with D perhaps TRBD1 (5 bases). The CDR3 runs 16 residues. Germline lookup yields CDR1 MNHEY and CDR2 SMNVEV (reference sequence). V lost 0 bases, J lost 0 bases, and 9 bases lay in between. CDR3 bases: TGTGCCAGCAGTTTATCAGGGGTACTAGCCAAAAACATTCAGTACTTC. Translation gives CASSLSGVLAKNIQYF.

In this sample, this clone turned up a few times. V gene TRBV6-5 combines with J gene TRBJ2-7; D possibly matches TRBD1 or TRBD2 (5 bases each). Trimming stripped 4 bases from V and 0 bases from J, with 16 bases between. Germline loops: CDR1 MNHEY, CDR2 SVGAGI. CDR3 size: 16 residues. The CDR3 DNA reads as TGTGCCAGCAGTTTAGGATGGGGGAAGAGCTCCTACGAGCAGTACTTC. Translation: CASSLGWGKSSYEQYF.

The gene calls are TRBV2 and TRBJ1-1, with TRBD1 matching over 7 bases. V gave up 11 bases and J gave up 2 bases; unmatched junction bases: 2. Germline assignment: CDR1 SNHLY and CDR2 FYNNEI. The CDR3 is made up of 11 amino acids. CDR3 residues: CAGTANTEAFF. For the CDR3, the DNA is TGTGCCGGGACAGCTAACACTGAAGCTTTCTTT.

This CDR3 reads CASSQGGSYVNEQFF. The CDR3 bases are TGTGCCAGCAGCCAAGGTGGTAGTTATGTCAATGAGCAGTTCTTC. This chain connects TRBV14 to TRBJ2-1; D is unresolved. Germline values: CDR1 SGHDN, CDR2 FVKESK. Trimming removed 1 base at V and 6 bases at J, with 13 bases between. The CDR3 consists of 15 residues.

This chain connects TRBV29-1 to TRBJ2-2, with TRBD1 matching over 10 bases. Unmatched junction bases numbered 3, after V lost 5 bases and J lost 3 bases. The CDR3 contains 14 residues. The germline V gene has CDR1 SQVTM and CDR2 ANQGSEA. The CDR3 region has the DNA TGCAGCGTTCGACAGGGGGCGGACACCGGGGAGCTGTTTTTT. It is translated as CSVRQGADTGELFF.

The chain joins TRBV14 to TRBJ2-3, with 7 bases fitting TRBD1. Germline V CDR1 and CDR2: SGHDN, FVKESK. This CDR3 has 16 amino acids. V dropped 4 bases and J dropped 3; count of bases not matched to a gene: 10. In nucleotides, the CDR3 is TGTGCCAGCAGCCCCCTGCAAGGGGGCGGAACAGATACGCAGTATTTT. This gives the protein CASSPLQGGGTDTQYF.

V gene TRBV18 combines with J gene TRBJ1-1; D gene unclear. This CDR3 is 14 amino acids long. The V end lost 6 bases, the J end lost 6 bases, and 17 bases lay between the germline ends. Germline CDR1 and CDR2: KGHSH and LQKENI. CDR3 residues: CASSYGGRLSEAFF. CDR3 sequence (DNA): TGTGCCAGCTCGTACGGCGGGAGGCTTTCTGAAGCTTTCTTT.

V and J are TRBV7-6 and TRBJ2-2; D not certain. Germline V CDR1 and CDR2: SGHVS, FNYEAQ. V was pared by 0 bases and J by 6 bases, with 8 bases between. CDR3 length equals 14 residues. The CDR3 region has the DNA TGTGCCAGCAGCTTAGCGAGAAGCTCCGGGGAGCTGTTTTTT. This sequence encodes CASSLARSSGELFF.

In this sample, this clone turned up many times. The chain has TRBV6-4 and TRBJ2-3; 11 bases align to TRBD1. CDR1 and CDR2 (germline): MRHNA, SNTAGT. CDR3 length: 14 residues. V dropped 4 bases and J dropped 4; count of bases not matched to a gene: 1. In nucleotides, the CDR3 is TGTGCCAGCAGTGGGGGACAGGGGGCAGATACGCAGTATTTT. Translating it yields CASSGGQGADTQYF.

J is TRBJ2-7 and V is TRBV6-6; tentative D call: TRBD2 (5 bases). CDR3 length equals 14 residues. V was pared by 5 bases and J by 0 bases, with 11 bases between. Per germline, CDR1 MNHNY and CDR2 SVGAGI (reference sequence). The CDR3 reads CASSPGLSSYEQYF. The CDR3 bases are TGTGCCAGCAGTCCCGGACTGAGCTCCTACGAGCAGTACTTC.

The chain uses TRBV28 and TRBJ2-3, with 7 nucleotides matching TRBD1. Germline V gives CDR1 MDHEN, CDR2 SYDVKM. V gave up 2 bases and J gave up 4 bases; unmatched junction bases: 3. The CDR3 contains 14 residues. CDR3 loop: CASSLPDRADTQYF. CDR3 DNA sequence: TGTGCCAGCAGTTTACCAGACAGGGCAGATACGCAGTATTTT.

This clone was recorded a few times. This chain links TRBV5-6 with TRBJ2-6, with D unclear. Germline CDR1 is SGHDT and CDR2 is YYEEEE. The CDR3 runs to 11 residues. The ends were cut back, 1 base at V and 10 bases at J, with 3 bases in the middle. The CDR3 region has the DNA TGTGCCAGCAGCTTGAGGAACGTCCTGACTTTC. It encodes CASSLRNVLTF. Looking up the rest from reference TRBV5-6 and TRBJ2-6 gives the full variable domain: DAGVTQSPTHLIKTRGQQVTLRCSPKSGHDTVSWYQQALGQGPQFIFQYYEEEERQRGNFPDRFSGHQFPNYSSELNVNALLLGDSALYLCASSLRNVLTFGAGSRLTVL.

This clone was picked up one time. This rearrangement joins TRBV11-2 to TRBJ2-7; D remains ambiguous. CDR3 length: 11 amino acids. V lost 6 bases and J 4 bases, leaving 7 bases between the germline ends. Germline assignment: CDR1 SGHAT and CDR2 FQNNGV. CDR3 sequence reads: CASSKKYEQYF. In DNA, the CDR3 is TGTGCCAGCAGTAAAAAGTACGAGCAGTACTTC.

This clone was detected ten times or more. The chain recombines TRBV14 with TRBJ1-4; D possibly corresponds to TRBD1 (5 bases). This CDR3 region has 15 residues. CDR1 is SGHDN, CDR2 FVKESK, per germline. V was clipped by 0 bases and J by 8 bases, with 13 bases between them. The CDR3 spells CASSQDRQGREKLFF. The CDR3 DNA is TGTGCCAGCAGCCAAGACCGCCAGGGACGGGAAAAACTGTTTTTT. Combining the CDR3 with reference TRBV14 and TRBJ1-4 gives the whole variable domain EAGVTQFPSHSVIEKGQTVTLRCDPISGHDNLYWYRRVMGKEIKFLLHFVKESKQDESGMPNNRFLAERTGGTYSTLKVQPAELEDSGVYFCASSQDRQGREKLFFGSGTQLSVL.

The rearrangement joins TRBV5-1 to TRBJ2-5; 9 bases line up with TRBD2. In germline, CDR1 is SGHRS, CDR2 YFSETQ. V shed 4 bases and J 4 bases; nucleotides not matched to a gene: 8. There are 15 residues in the CDR3. CDR3 loop: CASSLGPAGGETQYF. The CDR3 nucleotides are TGCGCCAGCAGCCTCGGTCCAGCGGGAGGAGAGACCCAGTACTTC.

As DNA, the CDR3 is TGTGCCTGGAGTGACCTCAGACAGGGAATCCACGAGCAGTACTTC. It yields the protein CAWSDLRQGIHEQYF. The chain links TRBV30 to TRBJ2-7; 7 bases match TRBD1. Germline CDR1 reads GTSNPN; CDR2 reads SVGIG (reference sequence). The CDR3 spans 15 residues. V lost 1 base to trimming and J lost 5 bases; unmatched junction nucleotides: 11.

This clone has a count of ten or more. The chain couples TRBV18 to TRBJ2-7; a weak D match, TRBD2 (6 bases). CDR1 and CDR2 (germline): KGHSH, LQKENI. The V end was cut by 6 bases, the J end by 6 bases, with 15 bases between. This CDR3 has 13 residues. The CDR3 loop reads CASSEGISGEQYF. As DNA, the CDR3 is TGTGCCAGCTCGGAGGGGATCTCGGGCGAGCAGTACTTC.

The chain links TRBV27 to TRBJ2-5; 11 nucleotides match TRBD2. Germline V gives CDR1 MNHEY, CDR2 SMNVEV (reference sequence). The CDR3 covers 15 residues. V shed 8 bases and J 4 bases; nucleotides not matched to a gene: 9. CDR3 sequence reads: CASGPTSGIGETQYF. As DNA, the CDR3 is TGTGCCAGCGGCCCGACTAGCGGGATAGGAGAGACCCAGTACTTC.

This chain links TRBV2 with TRBJ1-5; TRBD1 might be the D (6 bases). CDR3 length: 15 residues. Deletions cut 6 bases from V and 7 bases from J, with 19 bases between. CDR1 and CDR2 (germline): SNHLY, FYNNEI. The CDR3 loop is CASSEYDRTDQPQHF. The CDR3 coding sequence is TGTGCCAGCAGCGAATACGACAGGACCGACCAGCCCCAGCATTTT.

CDR3 DNA sequence: TGTGCCAGCTCATCTTCAGGATACTCCTACAATGAGCAGTTCTTC. As protein: CASSSSGYSYNEQFF. The V call is TRBV18, the J call TRBJ2-1; D gene ambiguous. Trimming took off 5 bases at V and 0 bases at J, with 11 bases between the two ends. CDR1 is KGHSH and CDR2 is LQKENI in the germline V gene. This CDR3 is 15 amino acids long.

DNA for the CDR3: TGTGCCAGCAGTCCCCAGGGTATTTCCTATAATTCACCCCTCCACTTT. This sequence encodes CASSPQGISYNSPLHF. The gene calls are TRBV27 and TRBJ1-6; D is perhaps TRBD1 (5 bases). Trimming pared 5 bases from V and 1 base from J, leaving 12 bases between. The CDR3 runs to 16 residues. Germline-derived CDR1 and CDR2 are MNHEY and SMNVEV (reference sequence).

The chain couples TRBV18 to TRBJ2-1; perhaps TRBD1 as D (6 bases). Germline V gene sequence: CDR1 KGHSH, CDR2 LQKENI. The CDR3 loop spans 11 amino acids. The V gene lost 3 bases and the J gene lost 10 bases, with 7 bases spanning the gap. This CDR3 is CASSPGTEQFF. The CDR3 coding sequence is TGTGCCAGCTCACCTGGGACAGAGCAGTTCTTC. The full variable domain, in which reference TRBV18 and TRBJ2-1 provide the parts outside the CDR3, is NAGVMQNPRHLVRRRGQEARLRCSPMKGHSHVYWYRQLPEEGLKFMVYLQKENIIDESGMPKERFSAEFPKEGPSILRIQQVVRGDSAAYFCASSPGTEQFFGPGTRLTVL.

V and J are TRBV4-2 and TRBJ1-2, with TRBD1 matching 9 bases. Germline values: CDR1 LGHNA, CDR2 YNFKEQ. V gave up 0 bases and J gave up 7 bases; unmatched junction bases: 9. The CDR3 is 16 residues long. In DNA, the CDR3 is TGTGCCAGCAGCCAAGAATCGGACAGGGGTTACGGTGGCTACACCTTC. This gives the protein CASSQESDRGYGGYTF.

This clone showed up just a few times. J is TRBJ2-3 and V is TRBV13; the match to TRBD2 covers 9 bases. Germline values: CDR1 PRHDT, CDR2 FYEKMQ (reference sequence). With V trimmed by 0 bases and J by 1 base, 5 bases remained unmatched. The CDR3 sequence is 17 residues long. The CDR3 region is CASSLGRAGGRTDTQYF. In nucleotides, the CDR3 is TGTGCCAGCAGCTTAGGCCGAGCGGGAGGACGCACAGATACGCAGTATTTT.

This clone was observed a few times. The J gene is TRBJ2-7, the V gene TRBV7-2, with TRBD2 identical over 9 bases. Germline CDR1 SGHTA, CDR2 FQGNSA. With 1 base clipped from V and 3 bases from J, the junction kept 4 bases outside the gene matches. This CDR3 spans 15 amino acids. CDR3 protein: CASSLGSSGNYEQYF. CDR3 bases: TGTGCCAGCAGCTTAGGTTCTAGCGGGAACTACGAGCAGTACTTC.

In this sample, this clone turned up once. The chain has TRBV5-1 and TRBJ1-1; D is uncertain. The CDR3 is 12 residues long. Trimming took off 0 bases at V and 5 bases at J, with 5 bases between the two ends. The germline gives CDR1 SGHRS, CDR2 YFSETQ. The DNA of the CDR3 is TGCGCCAGCAGCTTGGACCTTACTGAAGCTTTCTTT. Translated, it gives CASSLDLTEAFF. The full variable domain, rest sourced from reference TRBV5-1 and TRBJ1-1, is KAGVTQTPRYLIKTRGQQVTLSCSPISGHRSVSWYQQTPGQGLQFLFEYFSETQRNKGNFPGRFSGRQFSNSRSEMNVSTLELGDSALYLCASSLDLTEAFFGQGTRLTVV.

This clone has more than one count but fewer than ten. This sequence joins TRBV5-1 and TRBJ2-5, with TRBD2 matching 8 bases. J lost 5 bases, V lost 5 bases, and 8 bases had no gene match. Germline CDR1 and CDR2: SGHRS and YFSETQ. CDR3 length equals 14 residues. The chain's CDR3 is CASSSGIPRETQYF. The DNA of the CDR3 is TGCGCCAGCAGTAGCGGGATCCCCCGTGAGACCCAGTACTTC.

The sample holds a few counts of this clone. The CDR3 loop is CSGGQTSSYEQYF. The CDR3 DNA reads as TGCAGCGGGGGACAGACAAGCTCCTACGAGCAGTACTTC. V is TRBV29-1 and J is TRBJ2-7; the match to TRBD1 covers 7 bases. Trimming took 7 bases from V and 0 from J; bases not matched to a gene: 6. CDR3 length: 13 residues. Germline V gives CDR1 SQVTM, CDR2 ANQGSEA.

The rearrangement uses TRBV6-1 and TRBJ2-5; D call uncertain. V was clipped by 2 bases and J by 5 bases, with 12 bases between them. Germline values: CDR1 MNHNS, CDR2 SASEGT. There are 14 residues in the CDR3. The CDR3 region has the DNA TGTGCCAGCAGTGAATTAAGTGTGGTTGAGACCCAGTACTTC. Translation: CASSELSVVETQYF.